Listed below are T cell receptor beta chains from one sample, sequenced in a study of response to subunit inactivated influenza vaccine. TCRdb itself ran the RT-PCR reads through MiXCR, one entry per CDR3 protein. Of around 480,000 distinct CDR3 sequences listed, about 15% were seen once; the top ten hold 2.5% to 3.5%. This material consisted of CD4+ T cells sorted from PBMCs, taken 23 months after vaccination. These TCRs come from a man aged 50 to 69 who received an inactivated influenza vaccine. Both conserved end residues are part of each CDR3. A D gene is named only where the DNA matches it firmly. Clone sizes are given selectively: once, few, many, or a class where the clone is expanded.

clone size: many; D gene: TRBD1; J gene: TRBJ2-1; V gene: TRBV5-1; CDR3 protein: CASRWDRGTNEQFF; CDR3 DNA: TGCGCCAGCAGATGGGACAGGGGAACCAATGAGCAGTTCTTC
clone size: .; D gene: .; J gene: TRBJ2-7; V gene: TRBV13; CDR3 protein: CASSQGTYSSYEQYF; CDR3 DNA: TGTGCCAGCAGCCAAGGGACTTACAGCTCCTACGAGCAGTACTTC
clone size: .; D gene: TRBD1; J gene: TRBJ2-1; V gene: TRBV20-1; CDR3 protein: CSARDERTGLYNEQFF; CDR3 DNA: TGCAGTGCTAGAGATGAAAGGACAGGTCTCTACAATGAGCAGTTCTTC
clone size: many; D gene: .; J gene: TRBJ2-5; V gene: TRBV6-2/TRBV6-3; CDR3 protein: CASSYLTGLRETQYF; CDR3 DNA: TGTGCCAGCAGTTACCTTACAGGGTTGAGAGAGACCCAGTACTTC
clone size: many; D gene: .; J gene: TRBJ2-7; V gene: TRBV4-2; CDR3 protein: CASSQVGVRGEQYF; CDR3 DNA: TGTGCCAGCAGCCAAGTAGGCGTACGGGGGGAGCAGTACTTC
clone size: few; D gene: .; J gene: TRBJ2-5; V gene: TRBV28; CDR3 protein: CASSLPRVEETQYF; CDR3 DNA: TGTGCCAGCAGTTTACCAAGGGTTGAAGAGACCCAGTACTTC
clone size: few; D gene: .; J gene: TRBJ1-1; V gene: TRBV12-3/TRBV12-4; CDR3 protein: CASSSPPPYEAFF; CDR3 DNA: TGTGCCAGCAGTTCCCCACCGCCGTATGAAGCTTTCTTT
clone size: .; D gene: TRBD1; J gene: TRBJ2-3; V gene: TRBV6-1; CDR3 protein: CASSRDRGQDTQYF; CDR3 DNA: TGTGCCAGCAGTCGGGACAGGGGGCAAGATACGCAGTATTTT
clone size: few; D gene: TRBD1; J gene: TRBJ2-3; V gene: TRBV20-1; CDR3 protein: CSAEDRFIDTQYF; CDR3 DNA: TGCAGTGCTGAGGACAGGTTCATTGATACGCAGTATTTT
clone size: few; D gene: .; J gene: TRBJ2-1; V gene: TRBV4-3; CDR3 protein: CASSQGLPPNEQFF; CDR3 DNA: TGCGCCAGCAGCCAAGGTCTCCCCCCAAATGAGCAGTTCTTC
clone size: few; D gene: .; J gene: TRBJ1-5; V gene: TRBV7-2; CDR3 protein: CASSLLNSNQPQHF; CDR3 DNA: TGTGCCAGCAGCTTATTGAATAGCAATCAGCCCCAGCATTTT
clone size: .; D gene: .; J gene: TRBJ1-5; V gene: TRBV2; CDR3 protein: CASRQYGNQPQHF; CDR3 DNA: TGTGCCAGCAGGCAGTACGGCAATCAGCCCCAGCATTTT
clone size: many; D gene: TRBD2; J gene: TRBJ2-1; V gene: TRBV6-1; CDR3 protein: CASPEGRESHSLRFF; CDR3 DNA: TGTGCCAGCCCCGAGGGGCGGGAGTCCCACTCTCTGAGGTTCTTC
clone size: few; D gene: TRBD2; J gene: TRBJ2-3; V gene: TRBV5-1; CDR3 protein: CASSLGSSGGFTDTQYF; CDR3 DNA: TGCGCCAGCAGCTTGGGTAGTAGCGGGGGGTTCACAGATACGCAGTATTTT
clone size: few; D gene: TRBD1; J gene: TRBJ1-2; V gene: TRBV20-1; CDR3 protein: CSARDYRGPSYGYTF; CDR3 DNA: TGCAGTGCTAGAGATTACAGGGGACCGAGCTATGGCTACACCTTC
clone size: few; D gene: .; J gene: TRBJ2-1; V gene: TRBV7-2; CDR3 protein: CASSLGLPSGEQFF; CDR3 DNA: TGTGCCAGCAGCTTAGGGCTTCCGTCAGGTGAGCAGTTCTTC
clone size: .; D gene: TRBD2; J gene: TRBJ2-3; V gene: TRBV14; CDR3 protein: CASSRFSTSGGLDTQYF; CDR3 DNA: TGTGCCAGCAGCCGATTTTCGACTAGCGGAGGATTAGATACGCAGTATTTT
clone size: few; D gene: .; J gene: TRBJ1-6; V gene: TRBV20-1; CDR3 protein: CSARDPAVASYNSPLHF; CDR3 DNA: TGCAGTGCTAGAGATCCGGCAGTAGCGTCCTATAATTCACCCCTCCACTTT
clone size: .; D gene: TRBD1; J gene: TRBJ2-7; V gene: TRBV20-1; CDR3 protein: CSVGQGVSYEQYF; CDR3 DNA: TGCAGTGTGGGACAGGGGGTCTCCTACGAGCAGTACTTC
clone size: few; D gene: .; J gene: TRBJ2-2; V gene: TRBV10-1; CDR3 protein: CASSTRGDGELFF; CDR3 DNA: TGCGCCAGCAGTACACGTGGTGACGGGGAGCTGTTTTTT
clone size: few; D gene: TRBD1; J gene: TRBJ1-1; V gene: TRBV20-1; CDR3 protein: CSARPLSTGTLMNTEAFF; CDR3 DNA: TGCAGTGCTAGGCCCCTGTCGACAGGGACTCTCATGAACACTGAAGCTTTCTTT
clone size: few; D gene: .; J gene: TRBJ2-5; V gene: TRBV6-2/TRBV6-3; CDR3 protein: CASSDMETQYF; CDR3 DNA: TGTGCCAGCAGCGACATGGAGACCCAGTACTTC
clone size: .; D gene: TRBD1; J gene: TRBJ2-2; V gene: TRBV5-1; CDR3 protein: CASSLQGDAGELFF; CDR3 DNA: TGCGCCAGCAGCTTGCAGGGGGACGCCGGGGAGCTGTTTTTT
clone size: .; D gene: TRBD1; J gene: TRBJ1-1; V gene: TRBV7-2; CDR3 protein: CASSLVQGAVEAFF; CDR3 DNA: TGTGCCAGCAGCTTAGTTCAGGGGGCGGTTGAAGCTTTCTTT
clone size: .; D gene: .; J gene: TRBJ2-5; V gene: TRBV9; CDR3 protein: CASTPDRTQETQYF; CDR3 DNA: TGTGCCAGCACCCCAGACAGGACCCAAGAGACCCAGTACTTC
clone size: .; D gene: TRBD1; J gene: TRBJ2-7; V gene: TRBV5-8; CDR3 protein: CASSGWTGDEQYF; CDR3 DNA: TGTGCCAGCAGCGGGTGGACAGGGGACGAGCAGTACTTC
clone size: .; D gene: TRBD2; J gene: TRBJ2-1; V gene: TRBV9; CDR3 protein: CASSVGTSGYNEQFF; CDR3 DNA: TGTGCCAGCAGCGTAGGGACTAGCGGGTACAATGAGCAGTTCTTC
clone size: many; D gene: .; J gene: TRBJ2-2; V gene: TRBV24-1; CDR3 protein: CATSGSTGFTGELFF; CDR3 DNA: TGTGCCACCAGTGGAAGTACAGGTTTCACCGGGGAGCTGTTTTTT
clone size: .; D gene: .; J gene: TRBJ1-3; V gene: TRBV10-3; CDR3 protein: CAISDSAISGNTIYF; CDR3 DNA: TGTGCCATCAGTGACAGCGCTATCTCTGGAAACACCATATATTTT
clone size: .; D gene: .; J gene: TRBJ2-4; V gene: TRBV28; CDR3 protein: CASSLGGGGLAKNIQYF; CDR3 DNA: TGTGCCAGCAGTTTAGGGGGCGGTGGTTTAGCCAAAAACATTCAGTACTTC
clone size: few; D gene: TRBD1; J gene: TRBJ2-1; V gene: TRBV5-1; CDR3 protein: CASSVDRGYEQFF; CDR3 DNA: TGCGCCAGCAGCGTAGACAGGGGTTATGAGCAGTTCTTC
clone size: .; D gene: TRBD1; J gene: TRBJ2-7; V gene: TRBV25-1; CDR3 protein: CASTRTGLNEQYF; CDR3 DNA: TGTGCCAGCACCAGGACAGGGCTCAACGAGCAGTACTTC
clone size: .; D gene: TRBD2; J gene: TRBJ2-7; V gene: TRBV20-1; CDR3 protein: CSAGTSNPLSYEQYF; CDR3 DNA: TGCAGTGCCGGGACTAGCAACCCCCTCTCCTACGAGCAGTACTTC
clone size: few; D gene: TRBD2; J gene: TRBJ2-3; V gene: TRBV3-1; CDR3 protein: CASSRGLAISTDTQYF; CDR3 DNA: TGTGCCAGCAGCCGCGGACTAGCCATCAGCACAGATACGCAGTATTTT
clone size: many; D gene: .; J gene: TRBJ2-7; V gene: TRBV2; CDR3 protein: CASSPRYEQYF; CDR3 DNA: TGTGCCAGCAGTCCGAGATACGAGCAGTACTTC
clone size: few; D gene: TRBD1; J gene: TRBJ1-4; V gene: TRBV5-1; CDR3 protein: CASSSDGQGNEKLFF; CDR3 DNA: TGCGCCAGCAGCTCGGACGGACAGGGGAATGAAAAACTGTTTTTT
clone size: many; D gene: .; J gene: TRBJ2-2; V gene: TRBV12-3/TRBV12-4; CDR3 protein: CASRRTPGELFF; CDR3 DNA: TGTGCCAGCAGACGTACTCCCGGGGAGCTGTTTTTT
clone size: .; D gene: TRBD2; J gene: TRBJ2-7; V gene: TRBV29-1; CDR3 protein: CSVSSLAGVNEQYF; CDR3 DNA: TGCAGCGTTTCGTCGCTAGCGGGAGTAAACGAGCAGTACTTC
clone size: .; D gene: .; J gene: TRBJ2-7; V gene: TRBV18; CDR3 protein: CASSQLRDKLGYEQYF; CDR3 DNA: TGTGCCAGCTCACAACTACGGGACAAGCTGGGTTACGAGCAGTACTTC
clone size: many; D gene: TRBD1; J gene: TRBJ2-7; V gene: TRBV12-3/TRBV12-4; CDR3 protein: CASSGQGLYEQYF; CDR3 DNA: TGTGCCAGCAGTGGACAGGGCCTTTACGAGCAGTACTTC
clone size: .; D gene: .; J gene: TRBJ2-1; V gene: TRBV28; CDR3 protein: CATHQGNYNEQFF; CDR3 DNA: TGTGCCACCCACCAGGGGAACTACAATGAGCAGTTCTTC
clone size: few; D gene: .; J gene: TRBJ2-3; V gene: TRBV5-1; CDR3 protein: CASSLIASSTGDTQYF; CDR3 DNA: TGCGCCAGCAGCTTGATTGCCTCCAGCACAGGAGATACGCAGTATTTT
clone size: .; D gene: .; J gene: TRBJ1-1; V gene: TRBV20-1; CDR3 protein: CSARHGLRAGGEAFF; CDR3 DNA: TGCAGTGCCAGACACGGTCTAAGAGCTGGTGGTGAAGCTTTCTTT
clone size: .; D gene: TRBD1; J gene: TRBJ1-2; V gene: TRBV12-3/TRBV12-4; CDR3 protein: CASSRSGTVTYGYTF; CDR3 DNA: TGTGCCAGCAGTAGATCCGGGACAGTCACTTATGGCTACACCTTC
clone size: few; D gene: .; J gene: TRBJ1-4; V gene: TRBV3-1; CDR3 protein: CASSQYEKLFF; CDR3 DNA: TGTGCCAGCAGCCAATATGAAAAACTGTTTTTT